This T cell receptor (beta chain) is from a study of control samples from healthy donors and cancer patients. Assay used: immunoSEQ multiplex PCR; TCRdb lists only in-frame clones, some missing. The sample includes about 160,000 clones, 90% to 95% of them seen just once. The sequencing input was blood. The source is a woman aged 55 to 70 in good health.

This chain's CDR3 is CASSLAAQETQYF. Written as DNA, the CDR3 is TGTGCCAGCAGCTTAGCAGCCCAAGAGACCCAGTACTTC. This chain connects TRBV7-2 to TRBJ2-5; D unclear. CDR3 length: 13 amino acids. Germline CDR1 and CDR2: SGHTA and FQGNSA. V dropped 0 bases and J dropped 1 base, with 3 bases sitting between them.